The rows below give T cell receptor beta chains drawn from one sample of a study of cytomegalovirus exposure and HLA in healthy donors. Repertoires were generated with immunoSEQ multiplex PCR, while TCRdb's copy carries only in-frame clones and drops some. The sample yields roughly 81,000 clones, roughly 80% seen once. Sequenced input: PBMCs. Receptor source: a boy between 10 and 17 years old in good health and CMV-seronegative. The CDR3 runs from the conserved cysteine through the conserved F or W. A D gene is named only where the DNA matches it firmly. Rows may omit the clone size; those that give it use once, few, many or a size class.

V: TRBV7-9; length: 14; J: TRBJ1-5; size: -; D: -; DNA: TGTGCCAGCAGCTTAGCAGGGGTGAAACAGCCCCAGCATTTT; CDR3: CASSLAGVKQPQHF
V: TRBV9; length: 13; J: TRBJ2-7; size: once; D: -; DNA: TGTGCCAGCAGCCCTGACTGGTCCTACGAGCAGTACTTC; CDR3: CASSPDWSYEQYF
V: TRBV7-9; length: 16; J: TRBJ2-1; size: few; D: TRBD2; DNA: TGTGCCAGCAGCTTGTCGCGGGGGGGCCGGTACAATGAGCAGTTCTTC; CDR3: CASSLSRGGRYNEQFF
V: TRBV6-5; length: 14; J: TRBJ2-7; size: -; D: -; DNA: TGTGCCACCTCGTTGGGACTGGGGGATACCGAGCAGTACTTC; CDR3: CATSLGLGDTEQYF
V: TRBV10-3; length: 14; J: TRBJ1-2; size: -; D: -; DNA: TGTGCCATCAGTGAGTCTGCAGGCAGCTATGGCTACACCTTC; CDR3: CAISESAGSYGYTF
V: TRBV7-9; length: 14; J: TRBJ2-5; size: -; D: TRBD1; DNA: TGTGCCAGCAGCTTAGGACAGGGGGCTGAGACCCAGTACTTC; CDR3: CASSLGQGAETQYF
V: TRBV13; length: 15; J: TRBJ2-4; size: -; D: TRBD2; DNA: TGTGCCAGCAGCCAAACTAGCGGGGGGCCGAACATTCAGTACTTC; CDR3: CASSQTSGGPNIQYF
V: TRBV4-3; length: 15; J: TRBJ2-5; size: -; D: TRBD2; DNA: TGCGCCAGCAGCCAAGATAGGGGACTAGAAGAGACCCAGTACTTC; CDR3: CASSQDRGLEETQYF
V: TRBV7-9; length: 14; J: TRBJ1-2; size: -; D: TRBD1; DNA: TGTGCCAGCAGCCAACAGGGGTTCGACTATGGCTACACCTTC; CDR3: CASSQQGFDYGYTF
V: TRBV18; length: 14; J: TRBJ2-1; size: few; D: TRBD2; DNA: TGTGCCAGCTCACCAAGCGGGAGCGACAATGAGCAGTTCTTC; CDR3: CASSPSGSDNEQFF
V: TRBV11-2; length: 14; J: TRBJ2-1; size: -; D: TRBD2; DNA: TGTGCCAGCAGCACCCGGGGGGGTTACAATGAGCAGTTCTTC; CDR3: CASSTRGGYNEQFF
V: TRBV27; length: 13; J: TRBJ2-7; size: -; D: TRBD1; DNA: TGTGCCAGCAGTAAGAGGGGGCTCTACGAGCAGTACTTC; CDR3: CASSKRGLYEQYF
V: TRBV4-1; length: 15; J: TRBJ2-5; size: -; D: -; DNA: TGCGCCAGCAGCCAAGATCTCGGAGCCAAAGAGACCCAGTACTTC; CDR3: CASSQDLGAKETQYF
V: TRBV29-1; length: 15; J: TRBJ2-6; size: few; D: -; DNA: TGCAGCGTTCCGAACAGGGTAACTGGGGCCAACGTCCTGACTTTC; CDR3: CSVPNRVTGANVLTF
V: TRBV7-9; length: 14; J: TRBJ1-1; size: -; D: -; DNA: TGTGCCAGCAGCTTAGGTGGGAGGAACACTGAAGCTTTCTTT; CDR3: CASSLGGRNTEAFF
V: TRBV10-3; length: 14; J: TRBJ1-5; size: -; D: -; DNA: TGTGCCATCAGTGAGTCTAGCGGCATCCAGCCCCAGCATTTT; CDR3: CAISESSGIQPQHF
V: TRBV7-3; length: 14; J: TRBJ1-6; size: few; D: -; DNA: TGTGCCAGCAGCCTTGACTACGGGAATTCACCCCTCCACTTT; CDR3: CASSLDYGNSPLHF
V: TRBV7-8; length: 13; J: TRBJ1-5; size: -; D: -; DNA: TGTGCCAGCAGCAGCTACAGGGATCAGCCCCAGCATTTT; CDR3: CASSSYRDQPQHF
V: TRBV25-1; length: 10; J: TRBJ1-1; size: -; D: -; DNA: TGTGCCAGCGGGGAGGCTGAAGCTTTCTTT; CDR3: CASGEAEAFF
V: TRBV29-1; length: 13; J: TRBJ2-7; size: few; D: TRBD1; DNA: TGCAGCGGGCTGGACAGGGCCGGTTACGAGCAGTACTTC; CDR3: CSGLDRAGYEQYF
V: TRBV7-2; length: 13; J: TRBJ1-1; size: -; D: TRBD1; DNA: TGTGCCAGCAGCTTGTACCGGACAGGGCAAGCTTTCTTT; CDR3: CASSLYRTGQAFF
V: TRBV4-3; length: 17; J: TRBJ1-1; size: -; D: TRBD1; DNA: TGCGCCAGCAGCCAAGACCCGGACAGGGGGTTGAACACTGAAGCTTTCTTT; CDR3: CASSQDPDRGLNTEAFF
V: TRBV20-1; length: 11; J: TRBJ1-2; size: -; D: TRBD1; DNA: TGCAGTGCTCAGAGGGACAGCGGCTACACCTTC; CDR3: CSAQRDSGYTF
V: TRBV28; length: 12; J: TRBJ1-1; size: -; D: TRBD1; DNA: TGTGCCAGCAGTAGGACAGGGACTGAAGCTTTCTTT; CDR3: CASSRTGTEAFF
V: TRBV7-2; length: 17; J: TRBJ2-5; size: -; D: TRBD2; DNA: TGTGCCAGCAGCTCCGTCAGGGTGTGGGAGGGAAAAGAGACCCAGTACTTC; CDR3: CASSSVRVWEGKETQYF
V: TRBV9; length: 15; J: TRBJ1-1; size: -; D: TRBD1; DNA: TGTGCCAGCAGCCCGTCGGGGACAGCGAACACTGAAGCTTTCTTT; CDR3: CASSPSGTANTEAFF
V: TRBV5-1; length: 14; J: TRBJ1-5; size: once; D: TRBD1; DNA: TGCGCCAGCGGGGAAGGGGGCCCTGGTCAGCCCCAGCATTTT; CDR3: CASGEGGPGQPQHF
V: TRBV7-3; length: 14; J: TRBJ1-1; size: few; D: -; DNA: TGTGCCAGCAGCTCCAGGGGATGGGGCACTGAAGCTTTCTTT; CDR3: CASSSRGWGTEAFF
V: TRBV15; length: 19; J: TRBJ1-4; size: -; D: -; DNA: TGTGCCACCAGCAGAGATCTTTGGGGGCAGGGGAAGGCTAATGAAAAACTGTTTTTT; CDR3: CATSRDLWGQGKANEKLFF
V: TRBV15; length: 16; J: TRBJ2-5; size: -; D: TRBD2; DNA: TGTGCCACCAGCAGACCCGGGGCGACTAGCGCGGAGACCCAGTACTTC; CDR3: CATSRPGATSAETQYF
V: TRBV30; length: 13; J: TRBJ2-2; size: once; D: -; DNA: TGTGCCTGGAGTCTCCCGGTTCGCGGGGAGCTGTTTTTT; CDR3: CAWSLPVRGELFF
V: TRBV7-2; length: 13; J: TRBJ2-5; size: -; D: TRBD1; DNA: TGTGCCAGCAGCTCGACAGGGCGAGAGACCCAGTACTTC; CDR3: CASSSTGRETQYF
V: TRBV30; length: 13; J: TRBJ2-2; size: -; D: TRBD1; DNA: TGTGCCTCAGGACAGGGCAACACCGGGGAGCTGTTTTTT; CDR3: CASGQGNTGELFF
V: TRBV6-9; length: 21; J: TRBJ1-5; size: -; D: -; DNA: TGTGCCAGCAGTTATACAGCACCGGACACGGGTGGAAGATTGGGGAATCAGCCCCAGCATTTT; CDR3: CASSYTAPDTGGRLGNQPQHF
V: TRBV6-5; length: 13; J: TRBJ1-1; size: -; D: -; DNA: TGTGCCAGCAGGAACGACTTGAACACTGAAGCTTTCTTT; CDR3: CASRNDLNTEAFF
V: TRBV5-1; length: 16; J: TRBJ2-2; size: -; D: TRBD2; DNA: TGCGCCAGCAGCTTCTCCCCGGGAGGGAACACCGGGGAGCTGTTTTTT; CDR3: CASSFSPGGNTGELFF
V: TRBV4-3; length: 16; J: TRBJ2-2; size: -; D: -; DNA: TGCGCCAGCAGCCAAGATACAGGTGCACGCACCGGGGAGCTGTTTTTT; CDR3: CASSQDTGARTGELFF
V: TRBV11-2; length: 14; J: TRBJ2-7; size: -; D: -; DNA: TGTGCCAGCAGCGGAGGGAATCGTCCCTACGAGCAGTACTTC; CDR3: CASSGGNRPYEQYF
V: TRBV14; length: 16; J: TRBJ2-5; size: few; D: TRBD2; DNA: TGTGCCAGCAGTCGGAGCGGGGGGGCCGCCCGAGAGACCCAGTACTTC; CDR3: CASSRSGGAARETQYF
V: TRBV30; length: 16; J: TRBJ2-7; size: -; D: -; DNA: TGTGCCTGGTCTAACCCTCAGGGGCCTTTTTCCTACGAGCAGTACTTC; CDR3: CAWSNPQGPFSYEQYF
V: TRBV5-1; length: 13; J: TRBJ1-1; size: -; D: -; DNA: TGCGCCAGCAGCCTGGCAGATGGTGATGAAGCTTTCTTT; CDR3: CASSLADGDEAFF
V: TRBV9; length: 20; J: TRBJ2-3; size: -; D: TRBD2; DNA: TGTGCCAGCAGCACTAATACCGGGACTAGCGGGATAAGAGCCACAGATACGCAGTATTTT; CDR3: CASSTNTGTSGIRATDTQYF
V: TRBV7-6; length: 13; J: TRBJ2-5; size: -; D: TRBD2; DNA: TGTGCCAGCAGGTATACTAGCGGTGGGACCCAGTACTTC; CDR3: CASRYTSGGTQYF
V: TRBV7-9; length: 13; J: TRBJ2-7; size: few; D: -; DNA: TGTGCCAGCAGCCTCCCAGCGGGCTACGAGCAGTACTTC; CDR3: CASSLPAGYEQYF
V: TRBV9; length: 13; J: TRBJ2-7; size: -; D: -; DNA: TGTGCCAGCAGCGTTTCGACTTTCACCGAGCAGTACTTC; CDR3: CASSVSTFTEQYF
V: TRBV27; length: 14; J: TRBJ2-3; size: -; D: TRBD1; DNA: TGTGCCAGCACCCGGGACAGGGGAACAGATACGCAGTATTTT; CDR3: CASTRDRGTDTQYF
V: TRBV28; length: 14; J: TRBJ2-2; size: -; D: TRBD2; DNA: TGTGCCAGCAGCGGGACTAGCGACACCGGGGAGCTGTTTTTT; CDR3: CASSGTSDTGELFF
V: TRBV7-6; length: 12; J: TRBJ1-1; size: -; D: -; DNA: TGTGCCAGCAGCTGGGGGGGAACTGAAGCTTTCTTT; CDR3: CASSWGGTEAFF
V: TRBV7-9; length: 15; J: TRBJ2-1; size: -; D: TRBD2; DNA: TGTGCCAGCAGCTTACTAGCGGGCGCCTACAATGAGCAGTTCTTC; CDR3: CASSLLAGAYNEQFF
V: TRBV25-1; length: 16; J: TRBJ2-1; size: -; D: -; DNA: TGTGCCAGCAGTGAATTTCGAGCCCTTGCCTACAATGAGCAGTTCTTC; CDR3: CASSEFRALAYNEQFF
V: TRBV19; length: 15; J: TRBJ2-1; size: few; D: TRBD2; DNA: TGTGCCAGTAGTTGGGGGGGAATGGTTTACAATGAGCAGTTCTTC; CDR3: CASSWGGMVYNEQFF
V: TRBV4-2; length: 15; J: TRBJ2-1; size: -; D: -; DNA: TGTGCCAGCAGCCCCCTGACTTCATCCTACAATGAGCAGTTCTTC; CDR3: CASSPLTSSYNEQFF
V: TRBV7-9; length: 14; J: TRBJ1-2; size: few; D: -; DNA: TGTGCCAGCAGCTTAGGGGAGGGAAGTAAAGGCTACACCTTC; CDR3: CASSLGEGSKGYTF
V: TRBV5-1; length: 16; J: TRBJ1-4; size: -; D: TRBD1; DNA: TGCGCCAGCAGCCGGGGACAGGGGACCACTAATGAAAAACTGTTTTTT; CDR3: CASSRGQGTTNEKLFF
V: TRBV28; length: 15; J: TRBJ1-1; size: -; D: -; DNA: TGTGCCAGCAGTTCCTTCTACGGGAGTGACACTGAAGCTTTCTTT; CDR3: CASSSFYGSDTEAFF
V: TRBV11-2; length: 12; J: TRBJ1-2; size: once; D: -; DNA: TGTGCCAGCAGTTTCTCGGGGGAAGGCTACACCTTC; CDR3: CASSFSGEGYTF
V: TRBV6-5; length: 15; J: TRBJ1-1; size: -; D: -; DNA: TGTGCCAGCAGAAGCATTACGGCAGGGAACACTGAAGCTTTCTTT; CDR3: CASRSITAGNTEAFF